The 15 T cell receptor beta chains reported below all come from one sample, sequenced in a study of blood T cell repertoires in COVID-19. This table comes from immunoSEQ multiplex PCR, and its TCRdb copy is limited to in-frame clones, with some not included. The sample lists 25,000 to 40,000 clones; roughly nine tenths were seen once. Sequenced input: peripheral blood. These receptors all stem from a human donor in a cohort sampled during active COVID-19.

This clone was found once. The chain employs TRBV9 and TRBJ2-1; 13 positions agree with TRBD2. CDR1 and CDR2 from the germline V gene are SGDLS and YYNGEE. The length of the CDR3 is 15 residues. The ends lost 2 bases at V and 8 bases at J; junction bases unmatched: 4. The CDR3 DNA reads TGTGCCAGCAGCGTGGGGACTAGCGGGATCTATGAGCAGTTCTTC. Protein sequence: CASSVGTSGIYEQFF.

This clone has only one observation. The chain uses TRBV5-4 and TRBJ2-2; 7 bases align to TRBD1. V was pared by 4 bases and J by 3 bases, with 9 bases of the junction left unmatched. The length of the CDR3 is 16 residues. The germline V gene has CDR1 SGHNT and CDR2 YYREEE (reference sequence). Written as DNA, the CDR3 is TGTGCCAGCAGCCCTACCGGGACAGTGTACACCGGGGAGCTGTTTTTT. This gives the protein CASSPTGTVYTGELFF.

The sample holds a few counts of this clone. The chain recombines TRBV19 with TRBJ1-5; D gene uncertain. This CDR3 spans 15 amino acids. CDR1 and CDR2 from the germline V gene are LNHDA and SQIVND (reference sequence). The V and J ends lost 8 bases and 0 bases respectively, with 14 bases between them. The CDR3 region is CASQTQRYSNQPQHF. The DNA for the CDR3 is TGTGCCAGTCAGACACAGAGATATAGCAATCAGCCCCAGCATTTT. The whole variable domain, remainder taken from reference TRBV19 and TRBJ1-5, is DGGITQSPKYLFRKEGQNVTLSCEQNLNHDAMYWYRQDPGQGLRLIYYSQIVNDFQKGDIAEGYSVSREKKESFPLTVTSAQKNPTAFYLCASQTQRYSNQPQHFGDGTRLSIL.

The chain recombines TRBV18 with TRBJ1-3; D gene ambiguous. Germline assignment: CDR1 KGHSH and CDR2 LQKENI. This CDR3 spans 15 amino acids. V shed 2 bases and J shed 0 bases, with 8 bases lying between them. Here the CDR3 DNA reads TGTGCCAGCTCACCATCTCGTCGCTCTGGAAACACCATATATTTT. This codes for CASSPSRRSGNTIYF.

This clone appeared a few times. The genes are TRBV19 and TRBJ1-1; D ambiguous. The CDR3 length is 13 residues. From germline, CDR1 is LNHDA and CDR2 SQIVND (reference sequence). The V end was cut by 8 bases, the J end by 2 bases, with 12 bases between. CDR3 region: CASSATINTEAFF. The CDR3 nucleotides read TGTGCCAGTTCAGCCACTATTAACACTGAAGCTTTCTTT.

This chain uses TRBV3-1 (or the pseudogene TRBV3-2) with TRBJ1-2, with 7 bases aligning to TRBD1. This CDR3 contains 15 residues. Losses at the gene ends were 2 bases for V and 5 bases for J; bases not matched to a gene: 8. Germline CDR1 LGHDT, CDR2 YNNKEL (reference sequence). CDR3 region: CASSQRGGAGYGYTF. The CDR3 DNA is TGTGCCAGCAGCCAACGAGGGGGCGCAGGGTATGGCTACACCTTC.

The V and J genes are TRBV6-4 and TRBJ1-1; TRBD1 is a possible D gene (5 bases). CDR1 and CDR2 (germline): MRHNA, SNTAGT. The CDR3 contains 13 residues. Deletions cut 4 bases from V and 5 bases from J, with 11 bases between. The CDR3 nucleotides read TGTGCCAGCAGTGTTGTAGGGGATACTGAAGCTTTCTTT. It codes for CASSVVGDTEAFF.

This clone has only a few counts. The CDR3 nucleotides read TGCGCCAGCAGTTCGGGACAGTCTGGAAACACCATATATTTT. Its translation is CASSSGQSGNTIYF. V usage is TRBV5-1 and J usage is TRBJ1-3; 7 bases line up with TRBD1. CDR1 is SGHRS, CDR2 YFSETQ, per germline. The length of the CDR3 is 14 residues. Trimming at V came to 5 bases and at J to 1 base, leaving 3 bases not matched to a gene.

The gene calls are TRBV7-2 and TRBJ1-6, with 8 nucleotides matching TRBD1. This CDR3 comprises 17 residues. Germline-derived CDR1 and CDR2 are SGHTA and FQGNSA. The junction had 9 bases not matched to a gene; V was cut back by 3 bases and J by 5 bases. This chain's CDR3 is CASSFLRDRPHNSPLHF. The CDR3 DNA sequence: TGTGCCAGCAGCTTTCTTAGGGACAGGCCACATAATTCACCCCTCCACTTT.

The rearrangement uses TRBV18 and TRBJ1-1, with D perhaps TRBD1 (5 bases). Germline CDR1 KGHSH, CDR2 LQKENI. V dropped 5 bases and J dropped 3 bases, with 19 bases sitting between them. This CDR3 region has 16 residues. The CDR3 reads CASSISRAGSYTEAFF. The CDR3 DNA is TGTGCCAGCTCAATCTCACGGGCAGGGTCTTACACTGAAGCTTTCTTT.

V is TRBV7-9 and J is TRBJ2-3; TRBD1 might be the D (5 bases). CDR1 and CDR2 from the germline V gene are SEHNR and FQNEAQ (reference sequence). The CDR3 covers 11 residues. Trimming pared 6 bases from V and 9 bases from J, leaving 10 bases between. CDR3 nucleotides: TGTGCCAGCAGTCGCAGGGAAACGCAGTATTTT. Translated, it gives CASSRRETQYF.

This clone has just one count. The chain carries TRBV18 and TRBJ2-7, with 9 bases that match TRBD1. Trimming took 3 bases from V and 9 from J; bases not matched to a gene: 12. Germline CDR1 and CDR2: KGHSH and LQKENI. The CDR3 contains 15 residues. CDR3 sequence (DNA): TGTGCCAGCTCACCGGGACAGGGTCCTTTTGGGGTGCAGTACGTC. Its translation: CASSPGQGPFGVQYV.

The chain is built from TRBV14 and TRBJ2-1; 13 bases line up with TRBD2. The trim removed 4 bases at V and 7 bases at J, leaving 4 bases unmatched. This CDR3 spans 15 amino acids. Germline V gene sequence: CDR1 SGHDN, CDR2 FVKESK. CDR3 sequence reads: CASSPTSGRVNEQFF. In DNA form, the CDR3 reads TGTGCCAGCAGCCCCACTAGCGGGAGGGTGAATGAGCAGTTCTTC. The full variable domain, with the rest looked up from reference TRBV14 and TRBJ2-1, is EAGVTQFPSHSVIEKGQTVTLRCDPISGHDNLYWYRRVMGKEIKFLLHFVKESKQDESGMPNNRFLAERTGGTYSTLKVQPAELEDSGVYFCASSPTSGRVNEQFFGPGTRLTVL.

This clone was detected once. The J gene is TRBJ1-5, the V gene TRBV6-1; D is uncertain. The V gene's germline CDR1 is MNHNS and CDR2 SASEGT. The length of the CDR3 is 15 residues. V lost 3 bases and J lost 0, with 9 bases in between. The CDR3, as DNA: TGTGCCAGCAGTGAGGCAGTGAATAGCAATCAGCCCCAGCATTTT. Translating it yields CASSEAVNSNQPQHF.

The V and J genes are TRBV7-2 and TRBJ1-4; D ambiguous. The V gene's germline CDR1 is SGHTA and CDR2 FQGNSA. The germline V and J ends were trimmed by 5 bases and 3 bases, with 19 bases remaining between them. The CDR3 extends over 17 amino acids. The CDR3 here is CASSRDGRWAANEKLFF. The CDR3 bases are TGTGCCAGCAGCCGTGATGGGAGGTGGGCTGCTAATGAAAAACTGTTTTTT.